This T cell receptor beta chain originates from a study of identical twins. Points from the study as a whole: Models underestimated out-of-frame TCR alpha sharing in monozygotic twins. The more abundant beta clonotypes in cord blood had fewer insertions, and memory repertoires did not show this.

Trimming removed 5 bases at V and 3 bases at J, with 7 bases between. In germline, CDR1 is SEHNR, CDR2 FQNEAQ (reference sequence). CDR3 length: 12 amino acids. Of note for this clonotype: Its antigen is currently unknown.

A template switching step contributed a universal primer site, while unique molecular identifiers were present in the cDNA. TCRdb reprocessed the 5' RACE reads with MiXCR, giving one entry per CDR3 protein. The sample has 420,000 or so distinct CDR3 sequences, around 18% seen once. The sequence was obtained from a man aged 50 to 59 in good health. The sample consisted of naive T cells sorted from blood. The chain recombines TRBV7-9 with TRBJ1-1; TRBD1 is a possible D gene (6 bases). Here the CDR3 reads CASSNRDTEAFF. In DNA, the CDR3 is TGTGCCAGCAGCAACAGGGACACTGAAGCTTTCTTT.